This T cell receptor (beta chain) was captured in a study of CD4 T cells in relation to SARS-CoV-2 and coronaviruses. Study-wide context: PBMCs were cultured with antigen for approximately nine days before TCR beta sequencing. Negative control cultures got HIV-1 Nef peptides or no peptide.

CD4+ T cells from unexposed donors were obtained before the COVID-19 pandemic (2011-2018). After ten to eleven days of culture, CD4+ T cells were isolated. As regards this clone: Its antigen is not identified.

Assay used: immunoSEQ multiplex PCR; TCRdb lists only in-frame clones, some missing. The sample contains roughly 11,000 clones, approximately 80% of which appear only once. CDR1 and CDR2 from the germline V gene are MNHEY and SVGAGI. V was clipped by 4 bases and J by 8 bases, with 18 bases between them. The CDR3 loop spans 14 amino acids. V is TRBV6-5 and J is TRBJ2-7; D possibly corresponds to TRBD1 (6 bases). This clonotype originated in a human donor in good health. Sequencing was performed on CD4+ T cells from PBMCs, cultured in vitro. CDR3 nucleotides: TGTGCCAGCAGTTGCTCGCGGACAGATACAAAGCAGTACTTC. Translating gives CASSCSRTDTKQYF.